The 16 T cell receptor beta chains presented below share a single source sample, sequenced in a study of T cell repertoires in cytomegalovirus infection. TCRdb processed the reads anew with MiXCR; each CDR3 protein has one entry. The table lists 450,000 to 600,000 distinct CDR3 sequences, 11% of them singletons. The sequencing sample was made of PBMCs. The receptors were sampled from a human donor in good health (CMV status not recorded). Some clones in this sample may be carry-over from other donors' samples.

This rearrangement joins TRBV30 to TRBJ1-1; TRBD1 might be the D (6 bases). The V gene's germline CDR1 is GTSNPN and CDR2 SVGIG (reference sequence). The CDR3 length is 14 residues. V lost 2 bases to trimming and J lost 1 base, with 11 bases between them. The CDR3 region has the DNA TGTGCCTGGAGTACAGGGATCTCGAACACTGAAGCTTTCTTT. Protein sequence: CAWSTGISNTEAFF.

The rearrangement links TRBV9 to TRBJ1-6; D perhaps matches TRBD1 (5 bases). This CDR3 has 13 residues. The germline V and J ends were trimmed by 2 bases and 14 bases, with 14 bases remaining between them. Germline V CDR1 and CDR2: SGDLS, YYNGEE. The CDR3 DNA reads as TGTGCCAGCAGCGTCTCGGACACCGGCACCCTCCACTTT. Protein sequence: CASSVSDTGTLHF.

This clonotype appeared many times. One end of the junction varies from germline; a read error may be responsible. CDR3 nucleotide sequence: TGTGCTAGCAGTCGTGGGGCTGTGGATACGCAGTATTTT. Protein product: CASSRGAVDTQYF. The J gene is TRBJ2-3, the V gene TRBV7-7; TRBD1 might be the D (5 bases). Germline V CDR1 and CDR2: SSHAT, FNYEAQ (reference sequence). CDR3 length: 13 residues.

This clonotype was counted many times. The V call is TRBV5-1, the J call TRBJ2-7; 8 bases map to TRBD1. J was trimmed by 1 base and V by 4 bases; bases with no gene match: 10. CDR3 length: 16 amino acids. CDR1 is SGHRS, CDR2 YFSETQ, per germline. This chain's CDR3 is CASSAYGTGYSYEQYF. CDR3 nucleotides: TGCGCCAGCAGCGCCTATGGGACAGGTTATTCCTACGAGCAGTACTTC.

This clonotype was counted ten times or more. This chain joins TRBV7-8 and TRBJ2-1; maybe TRBD1 (6 bases). Germline CDR1 SGHVS, CDR2 FQNEAQ. The V end was cut by 2 bases, the J end by 7 bases, with 12 bases between. The CDR3 is made up of 14 amino acids. The CDR3 DNA follows: TGTGCCAGCAGCTTAAACTACAGGGAAAATGAGCAGTTCTTC. Translating gives CASSLNYRENEQFF.

V and J are TRBV2 and TRBJ1-2; 7 nucleotides agree with TRBD1. J was trimmed by 4 bases and V by 2 bases; bases with no gene match: 7. This CDR3 is built from 15 residues. Looked up from germline, CDR1 is SNHLY and CDR2 is FYNNEI. CDR3 in amino acids: CASSENVGQTYGYTF. For the CDR3, the DNA is TGTGCCAGCAGTGAAAATGTGGGACAGACCTATGGCTACACCTTC.

This clonotype has ten or more counts. The chain carries TRBV12-3 or TRBV12-4 and TRBJ2-1; 8 bases are a match to TRBD2. The CDR3 contains 21 residues. The V gene end was trimmed by 6 bases and the J gene end by 0 bases; junction bases not matched to a gene: 22. The CDR3 DNA follows: TGTGCCAGCAGAACATTCGGGCCAGCGGGAGAGGATTGGAGCTCCTACAATGAGCAGTTCTTC. Protein product: CASRTFGPAGEDWSSYNEQFF.

This chain uses TRBV9 with TRBJ2-7; D gene uncertain. There are 15 residues in the CDR3. Between the trimmed V and J ends, which lost 0 bases and 1 base, there was a span of 11 bases. The V gene's germline CDR1 is SGDLS and CDR2 YYNGEE. The CDR3: CASSVATAPSYEQYF. CDR3 DNA sequence: TGTGCCAGCAGCGTAGCGACGGCACCATCCTACGAGCAGTACTTC.

This clonotype has ten or more counts. The J gene is TRBJ2-2, the V gene TRBV11-3, with D unresolved. The V gene lost 0 bases and the J gene lost 0 bases, with 2 bases spanning the gap. There are 14 residues in the CDR3. CDR1 and CDR2 (germline): SGHNT, YENEEA. Here the CDR3 DNA reads TGTGCCAGCAGCTTAGAGGCGAACACCGGGGAGCTGTTTTTT. It translates to CASSLEANTGELFF. The variable domain in full, completed from reference TRBV11-3 and TRBJ2-2, reads EAGVVQSPRYKIIEKKQPVAFWCNPISGHNTLYWYLQNLGQGPELLIRYENEEAVDDSQLPKDRFSAERLKGVDSTLKIQPAELGDSAVYLCASSLEANTGELFFGEGSRLTVL.

This clonotype appeared many times. The genes are TRBV7-8 and TRBJ2-1; D ambiguous. The V and J ends lost 5 bases and 0 bases respectively, with 11 bases between them. The CDR3 is 15 residues long. Germline values: CDR1 SGHVS, CDR2 FQNEAQ. The CDR3 DNA is TGTGCCAGCAGCCCCCGGGTTCTCTCCTACAATGAGCAGTTCTTC. Its protein product is CASSPRVLSYNEQFF.

This clonotype was detected only a few times. In DNA form, the CDR3 reads TGTGCCAGCAGCTCATTTGGGACAGACTACACCGGGGAGCTGTTTTTT. This encodes CASSSFGTDYTGELFF. The genes are TRBV7-2 and TRBJ2-2; 7 nucleotides agree with TRBD1. The trim removed 4 bases at V and 3 bases at J, leaving 8 bases unmatched. This CDR3 has 16 residues. CDR1 is SGHTA and CDR2 is FQGNSA in the germline V gene.

The chain carries TRBV27 and TRBJ2-4, with 8 bases fitting TRBD1. Germline V CDR1 and CDR2: MNHEY, SMNVEV (reference sequence). The CDR3 length is 13 residues. Trimming took 10 bases from V and 1 from J; bases not matched to a gene: 3. CDR3 coding DNA: TGTGCCATTAGGGACAGGGCCAAAAACATTCAGTACTTC. Translating gives CAIRDRAKNIQYF.

This clonotype has a count of ten or more. CDR3 nucleotide sequence: TGTGCCAGCAGCTTAGCTGGTGGCGGCTACACCTTC. Protein: CASSLAGGGYTF. This rearrangement joins TRBV7-8 to TRBJ1-2; D gene uncertain. V shed 0 bases and J shed 8 bases, with 7 bases lying between them. The germline V gene encodes CDR1 SGHVS and CDR2 FQNEAQ. CDR3 length: 12 residues.

This clonotype has at least ten counts. This chain links TRBV2 with TRBJ1-4, with D perhaps TRBD1 (5 bases). The germline V and J ends were trimmed by 11 bases and 3 bases, with 13 bases remaining between them. The CDR3 is 13 amino acids. Germline V gene data show CDR1 as SNHLY and CDR2 as FYNNEI. The CDR3 nucleotides are TGTGCCGGGGGACGGACCCCTAATGAAAAACTGTTTTTT. Its translation: CAGGRTPNEKLFF.

The sample holds one count of this clonotype. A much larger clone lies one base from this, so it may be a read error. The rearrangement uses TRBV15 and TRBJ2-5; TRBD2 agrees at 11 bases. The CDR3 spans 14 residues. Trimming cost V 7 bases and J 6 bases; bases outside gene matches: 7. CDR1 and CDR2 (germline): LNHNV, YYDKDF (reference sequence). The CDR3 coding sequence is TGTGCCACCAAACTAGCGGGAGTGGAGAAGACCCAGTACTTC. Protein sequence: CATKLAGVEKTQYF.

This clonotype was seen ten or more times. V and J are TRBV7-6 and TRBJ2-1; 8 nucleotides match TRBD2. The junction had 6 bases not matched to a gene; V was cut back by 1 base and J by 4 bases. Germline loops: CDR1 SGHVS, CDR2 FNYEAQ. The CDR3 is 16 amino acids. The CDR3 sequence is CASSLGVSGIYNEQFF. CDR3 nucleotide sequence: TGTGCCAGCAGCTTAGGTGTTAGCGGGATATACAATGAGCAGTTCTTC.